The sequence of this T cell receptor (beta chain) was determined in a study of blood T cells in healthy people across ages. The overall study: Template switching captured about one barcoded beta molecule per two T cells. General study results and limits: Unknown donor CMV status possibly confounded expanded clonotype changes. Reliance upon unsorted PBMCs precluded definitive naive versus antigen-experienced comparison.

About this clonotype: Its antigen is currently unknown.

Then a second PCR, running roughly 7 to 12 cycles, was carried out with a sample-barcoded 5' primer and a J-beta primer mix. Each CDR3 protein gets one entry after TCRdb re-called the 5' RACE reads with MiXCR. Of approximately 800,000 distinct CDR3 sequences listed, roughly 35% were seen once; the top ten hold 10% to 15%. Germline CDR1 is SGHTA and CDR2 is FQGNSA. Trimming took 5 bases from V and 4 from J; bases not matched to a gene: 8. The CDR3 is 16 residues long. The V and J genes are TRBV7-2 and TRBJ2-5; TRBD2 matches at 12 bases. Specimen: blood. The source of this sequence is a man younger than 30 in good health. CDR3 in DNA: TGTGCCAGCAGCGCGGGGACTAGCGGGCCTGGAGAGACCCAGTACTTC. Amino acid sequence: CASSAGTSGPGETQYF.